The 17 T cell receptor beta chains presented below share a single source sample, sequenced in a study of T cells in women clearing cervical HPV infection. Using immunoSEQ multiplex PCR, the repertoire was profiled, and TCRdb retains in-frame clones only, with some absent. The specimen's table records approximately 35,000 clones. Sequenced input: blood buffy coat. The receptor set was obtained from a woman between 18 and 69 years old with a cervical HPV16 infection that either progressed to CIN3+ or cleared (not recorded which).

Concerning this clone: The DNA ends 3 residues before the CDR3 does, and the rest of the CDR3 is filled in from the germline J gene. The chain uses TRBV7-3 and TRBJ1-2; 11 nucleotides align to TRBD1. The CDR3 is made up of 18 amino acids. The germline V gene encodes CDR1 SGHTA and CDR2 FQGTGA. This CDR3 is CASSLFGSGTGGIEGYTF. CDR3 DNA, as far as it was read: TGTGCCAGCAGCTTATTTGGGTCGGGGACAGGGGGAATAGAAGGC.

On this clone itself: The CDR3 goes on 3 residues after the read ends, and that part is filled in from the germline J gene. V is TRBV6-1 and J is TRBJ2-7, with TRBD1 identical over 8 bases. This CDR3 has 15 amino acids. The germline V gene has CDR1 MNHNS and CDR2 SASEGT. V gave up 4 bases and J gave up 2 bases; unmatched junction bases: 7. Partial CDR3 DNA: TGTGCCAGCAGTGCAATGACAGGGGCCACCTACGAG. Protein: CASSAMTGATYE. The full CDR3 protein reads CASSAMTGATYEQYF.

As for this clone: The observed sequence ends 3 residues before the CDR3 terminus, with the missing tail filled in from the germline J gene. The chain combines TRBV19 with TRBJ2-5; tentatively, D is TRBD1 (6 bases). Trimming stripped 6 bases from V and 4 bases from J, with 12 bases between. The CDR3 extends over 13 amino acids. The germline gives CDR1 LNHDA, CDR2 SQIVND (reference sequence). The sequenced CDR3 bases are TGTGCCAGTAGAGACCGAGGGGGAGAGACC. As protein: CASRDRGGET. In full, the CDR3 is CASRDRGGETQYF.

On this clone itself: The sequence runs out 3 residues before the end of the CDR3; the remainder is reconstructed from the germline J gene. The same CDR3 also results from other DNA sequences found in this sample. The V and J genes are TRBV14 and TRBJ2-5; TRBD2 agrees at 8 bases. CDR1 and CDR2 from the germline V gene are SGHDN and FVKESK. The CDR3 runs 16 residues. V lost 3 bases and J lost 1; bases outside the gene matches: 7. The DNA read from the CDR3 is TGTGCCAGCAGCCAGGCGCGGGGGGCGTCCCAAGAGACC. Amino acids: CASSQARGASQET. The whole CDR3 protein reads CASSQARGASQETQYF.

A remark on this clone: The sequence runs out 3 residues before the end of the CDR3; the remainder is reconstructed from the germline J gene. V is TRBV12-3 or TRBV12-4 and J is TRBJ2-6; tentative D call: TRBD1 (5 bases). CDR3 size: 16 residues. Deletions cut 2 bases from V and 0 bases from J, with 8 bases between. The CDR3 DNA, read in part, is TGTGCCAGCAGTTTAAGGGGAAGCTCTGGGGCCAACGTC. Encoded protein: CASSLRGSSGANV. The whole CDR3 reads CASSLRGSSGANVLTF.

To note about this clone: The observed sequence ends 3 residues before the CDR3 terminus, with the missing tail filled in from the germline J gene. V is TRBV18 and J is TRBJ1-2; 7 bases line up with TRBD1. The CDR3 sequence is 17 residues long. Germline CDR1 reads KGHSH; CDR2 reads LQKENI. The CDR3 sequence is CASSLQLGRGNSYDYTF. The CDR3 DNA, read in part, is TGTGCCAGCTCACTACAGCTCGGCAGGGGGAACTCCTACGAC.

Turning to this clone: Read coverage stops 3 residues before the CDR3 terminus; the germline J gene supplies the remainder. This chain uses TRBV5-6 with TRBJ2-6, with D unresolved. V lost 1 base, J lost 4 bases, and 3 bases lay in between. This CDR3 comprises 13 residues. Germline CDR1 and CDR2: SGHDT and YYEEEE. The CDR3 is CASSLTGANVLTF. The CDR3 bases that were read are TGTGCCAGCAGCTTGACAGGGGCCAACGTC.

A note on this clone: The read terminates 3 residues ahead of where the CDR3 ends, so the germline J gene completes it. This chain links TRBV6-2 or TRBV6-3 with TRBJ2-3; 8 positions agree with TRBD1. Germline loops: CDR1 MNHEY, CDR2 SVGEGT. V gave up 5 bases and J gave up 2 bases; unmatched junction bases: 6. The CDR3 loop spans 15 amino acids. The sequenced CDR3 bases are TGTGCCAGCAGTACAGGGGGGAAACACACAGATACG. Protein product: CASSTGGKHTDT. The entire CDR3 sequence reads CASSTGGKHTDTQYF.

With respect to this clone: The read stops 3 residues short of the end of the CDR3; the missing end is completed from the germline J gene. The chain has TRBV20-1 and TRBJ1-4, with a weak D call TRBD1 (6 bases). Germline lookup yields CDR1 DFQATT and CDR2 SNEGSKA (reference sequence). This CDR3 is built from 14 residues. The V and J ends lost 5 bases and 1 base respectively, with 11 bases between them. The covered CDR3 bases are TGCAGTGCTGCGGAGGGGGTAACTAATGAAAAA. Protein sequence: CSAAEGVTNEK. The whole CDR3 protein reads CSAAEGVTNEKLFF.

Details on this clone: The read terminates 3 residues before the CDR3 end, so the remaining end is supplied by the germline J gene. The J gene is TRBJ1-2, the V gene TRBV12-5, with D uncertain. The V gene lost 9 bases and the J gene lost 2 bases, with 13 bases spanning the gap. This CDR3 region has 13 residues. Germline V gene lookup returns CDR1 LGHNT and CDR2 FRNRAP. The sequenced part of the CDR3 DNA is TGTGCTAGCGTCCGTGGGCAGAACTATGGC. Amino acids: CASVRGQNYG. The entire CDR3 is CASVRGQNYGYTF.

For this clone: Relative to the germline gene, one junction end is altered; a read error may explain this. The missing CDR3 end, 3 residues past where the read stops, is filled in from the germline J gene. V usage is TRBV4-2 and J usage is TRBJ2-1; D gene unclear. The CDR3 consists of 15 residues. CDR1 is LGHNA, CDR2 YNFKEQ, per germline. The CDR3 region is CASSQDLSRGNEQFF. CDR3 DNA (partial): TGCGCCAGCAGCCAAGATCTGTCCCGCGGCAATGAG.

Turning to this clone: Sequencing ends 3 residues short of the CDR3 end; the germline J gene provides the rest. This chain uses TRBV6-4 with TRBJ2-1, with D maybe TRBD2 (6 bases). This CDR3 is built from 12 residues. The V end lost 10 bases, the J end lost 9 bases, and 16 bases lay between the germline ends. The germline CDR1 and CDR2 sequences are MRHNA and SNTAGT. The DNA read from the CDR3 is TGTGCCAACCCGGGGAAGGAGGGTGAG. The encoded protein is CANPGKEGE. The CDR3 in its entirety is CANPGKEGEQFF.

Turning to this clone: The read halts 3 residues ahead of the CDR3 end, with the missing end drawn from the germline J gene. The gene calls are TRBV10-1 and TRBJ1-1; tentative D call: TRBD1 (5 bases). V lost 5 bases and J lost 1, with 11 bases in between. In germline, CDR1 is WNHNN, CDR2 SYGVQD (reference sequence). The CDR3 runs to 14 residues. CDR3 sequence reads: CASSPTEENTEAFF. The covered CDR3 bases are TGCGCCAGCAGTCCGACAGAGGAGAACACTGAA.

Comments on this clone: The read stops 3 residues short of the end of the CDR3; the missing end is completed from the germline J gene. The V and J genes are TRBV30 and TRBJ2-1, with 8 positions matching TRBD2. Germline values: CDR1 GTSNPN, CDR2 SVGIG (reference sequence). The CDR3 is made up of 18 amino acids. V shed 2 bases and J 0 bases; nucleotides not matched to a gene: 12. The covered CDR3 bases are TGTGCCTGGAGTACAGGTCATAGCGGGATCAGCTCCTACAATGAG. It specifies CAWSTGHSGISSYNE. The full CDR3 protein reads CAWSTGHSGISSYNEQFF.

As concerns this clone: The read finishes 3 residues shy of the CDR3 end, and the germline J gene is used to complete it. The chain links TRBV2 to TRBJ1-1; D is undetermined. Germline V gene sequence: CDR1 SNHLY, CDR2 FYNNEI. The length of the CDR3 is 12 residues. Incomplete CDR3 DNA: TGTGCCAGCATCAAACTAGACCCGGGA. This gives the protein CASIKLDPG. The full CDR3 protein is CASIKLDPGAFF.

This chain's CDR3 is CASSLLTSVNEQFF. The sequenced part of the CDR3 DNA is TGCGCCAGCAGCTTGTTGACTAGCGTAAATGAG. This rearrangement joins TRBV5-1 to TRBJ2-1, with 8 bases that match TRBD2. Sequencing ends 3 residues short of the CDR3 end; the germline J gene provides the rest. The length of the CDR3 is 14 residues. Trimming at V came to 1 base and at J to 7 bases, leaving 4 bases not matched to a gene. From germline, CDR1 is SGHRS and CDR2 YFSETQ.

Of note for this clone: At one end the junction does not follow the germline gene, possibly because of a read error. The CDR3 extends 3 residues past the end of the read, so its final part is completed from the germline J gene. The J gene is TRBJ1-5, the V gene TRBV20-1; 7 nucleotides match TRBD1. CDR1 DFQATT and CDR2 SNEGSKA come from the germline V gene (reference sequence). The CDR3 totals 15 residues. The CDR3 sequence: CSARDREIWNQPQHF. The sequenced CDR3 bases are TGCAGTGCCAGAGACAGGGAGATCTGGAATCAGCCC.